This T cell receptor (beta chain) was captured in a study of blood T cell repertoires in COVID-19. Across the whole study: Researchers got acute and convalescent COVID-19 samples from the United States, Italy and Spain. In each case, the material was cDNA or gDNA derived from T cells, B-cell-depleted T cells, or PBMCs.

This clone was counted once. Original methodology: Counts of nucleated cells, estimated from reference gene primer amplification, were obtained. Using immunoSEQ multiplex PCR, the repertoire was profiled, and TCRdb retains in-frame clones only, with some absent. That table supplies the V and J calls and clone size; D and trimming were determined from the DNA. The sample records about 480,000 clones, less than 90% being singletons. The V segment lost 2 bases and the J segment 0 bases; nucleotides outside the gene matches: 4. CDR3 length: 15 amino acids. CDR1 MNHEY and CDR2 SVGEGT come from the germline V gene. Recruited during active infection, patients (from Seattle) were subsequently followed longitudinally.

The sequenced sample consisted of peripheral blood. The TCR sequence derives from a woman in her forties or fifties with COVID-19, enrolled during active disease. The chain joins TRBV6-2 or TRBV6-3 to TRBJ2-7, with 7 bases identical to TRBD2. The CDR3: CASSYLGGNSYEQYF. The CDR3 DNA reads as TGTGCCAGCAGTTACCTCGGGGGGAACTCCTACGAGCAGTACTTC.